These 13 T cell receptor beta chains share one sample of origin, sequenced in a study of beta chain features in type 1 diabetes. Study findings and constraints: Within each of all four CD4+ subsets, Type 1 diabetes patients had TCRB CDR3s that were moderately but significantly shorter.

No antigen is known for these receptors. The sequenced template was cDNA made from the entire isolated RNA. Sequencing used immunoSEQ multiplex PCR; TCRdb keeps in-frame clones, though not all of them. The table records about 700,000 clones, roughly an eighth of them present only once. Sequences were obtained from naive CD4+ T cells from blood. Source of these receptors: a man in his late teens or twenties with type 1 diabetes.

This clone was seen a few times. The CDR3 is CASSPGGGSSVRNEQFF. DNA for the CDR3: TGTGCCAGCTCACCAGGTGGCGGGTCGTCCGTCAGGAATGAGCAGTTCTTC. This chain links TRBV18 with TRBJ2-1; maybe TRBD2 (5 bases). This CDR3 region has 17 residues. Germline CDR1 reads KGHSH; CDR2 reads LQKENI. Trimming pared 2 bases from V and 7 bases from J, leaving 21 bases between.

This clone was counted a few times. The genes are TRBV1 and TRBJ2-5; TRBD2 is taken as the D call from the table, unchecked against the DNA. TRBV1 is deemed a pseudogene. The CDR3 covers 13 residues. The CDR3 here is CTSRSRGEETQYF. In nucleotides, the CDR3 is TGCACCAGCAGGTCTCGGGGGGAAGAGACCCAGTACTTC.

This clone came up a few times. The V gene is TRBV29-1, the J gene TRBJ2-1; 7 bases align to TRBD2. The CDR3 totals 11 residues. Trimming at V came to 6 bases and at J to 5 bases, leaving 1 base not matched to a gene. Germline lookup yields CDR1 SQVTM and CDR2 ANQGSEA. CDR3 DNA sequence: TGCAGCGTGGGGGGGGACAATGAGCAGTTCTTC. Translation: CSVGGDNEQFF.

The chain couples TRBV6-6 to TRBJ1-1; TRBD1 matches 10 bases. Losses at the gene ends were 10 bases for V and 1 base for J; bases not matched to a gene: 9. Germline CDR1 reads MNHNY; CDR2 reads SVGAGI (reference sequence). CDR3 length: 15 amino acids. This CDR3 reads CATVPGQGSNTEAFF. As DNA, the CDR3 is TGTGCCACCGTCCCGGGACAGGGGTCGAACACTGAAGCTTTCTTT.

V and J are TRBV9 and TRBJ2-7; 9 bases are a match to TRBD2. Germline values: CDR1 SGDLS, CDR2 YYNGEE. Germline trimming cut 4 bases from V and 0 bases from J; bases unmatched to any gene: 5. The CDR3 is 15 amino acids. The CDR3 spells CASSPETSGSYEQYF. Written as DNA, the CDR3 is TGTGCCAGCAGCCCTGAGACTAGCGGCTCCTACGAGCAGTACTTC.

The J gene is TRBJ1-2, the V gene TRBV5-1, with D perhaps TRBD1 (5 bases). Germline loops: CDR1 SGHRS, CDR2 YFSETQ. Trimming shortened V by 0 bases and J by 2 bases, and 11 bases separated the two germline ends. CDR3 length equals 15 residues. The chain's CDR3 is CASSLDGTRNYGYTF. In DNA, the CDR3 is TGCGCCAGCAGCTTGGACGGGACTAGAAACTATGGCTACACCTTC.

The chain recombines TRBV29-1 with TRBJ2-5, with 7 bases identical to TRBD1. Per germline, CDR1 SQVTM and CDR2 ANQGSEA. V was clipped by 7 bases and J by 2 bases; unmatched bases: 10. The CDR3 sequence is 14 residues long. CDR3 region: CSAKGSRGQETQYF. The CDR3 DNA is TGCAGCGCTAAGGGAAGCAGGGGGCAAGAGACCCAGTACTTC.

CDR3 in amino acids: CASGLRMNTEAFF. For the CDR3, the DNA is TGCGCCAGCGGTCTACGTATGAACACTGAAGCTTTCTTT. The J gene is TRBJ1-1, the V gene TRBV10-2; unclear D gene. Germline lookup yields CDR1 WSHSY and CDR2 SAAADI. The V gene lost 8 bases and the J gene lost 0 bases, with 10 bases spanning the gap. The CDR3 consists of 13 residues.

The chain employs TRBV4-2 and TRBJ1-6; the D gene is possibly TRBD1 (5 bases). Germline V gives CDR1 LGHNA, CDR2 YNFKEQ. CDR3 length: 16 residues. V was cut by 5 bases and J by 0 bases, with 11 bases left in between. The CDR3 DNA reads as TGTGCCAGCAGCTGGGGCGGGAGCTCCTATAATTCACCCCTCCACTTT. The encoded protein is CASSWGGSSYNSPLHF.

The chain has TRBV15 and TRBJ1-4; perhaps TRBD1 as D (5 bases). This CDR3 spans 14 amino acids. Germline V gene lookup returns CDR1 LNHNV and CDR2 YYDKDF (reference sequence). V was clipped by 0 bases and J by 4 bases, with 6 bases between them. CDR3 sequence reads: CATSREGDNEKLFF. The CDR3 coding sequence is TGTGCCACCAGCAGAGAGGGGGATAATGAAAAACTGTTTTTT.

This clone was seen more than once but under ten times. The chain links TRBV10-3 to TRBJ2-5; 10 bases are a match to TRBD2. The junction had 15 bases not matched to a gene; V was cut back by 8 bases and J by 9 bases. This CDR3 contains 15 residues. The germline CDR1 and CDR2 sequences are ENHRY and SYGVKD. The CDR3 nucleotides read TGTGCCATCGGGCTAGCGGGGGACCACCAAGGGGCCCAGTACTTC. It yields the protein CAIGLAGDHQGAQYF.

CDR3 region: CASSLERDTEAFF. CDR3 nucleotide sequence: TGTGCCAGCAGCTTAGAGAGGGACACTGAAGCTTTCTTT. The rearrangement joins TRBV7-8 to TRBJ1-1; no clear D. This CDR3 contains 13 residues. V was pared by 1 base and J by 3 bases, with 6 bases between. Germline V CDR1 and CDR2: SGHVS, FQNEAQ.

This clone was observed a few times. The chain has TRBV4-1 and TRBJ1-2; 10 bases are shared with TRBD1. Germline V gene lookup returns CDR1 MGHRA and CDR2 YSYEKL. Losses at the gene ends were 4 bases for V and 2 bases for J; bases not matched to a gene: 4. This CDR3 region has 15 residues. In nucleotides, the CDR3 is TGCGCCAGCAGCCCTATGGGACAGGGGAACTATGGCTACACCTTC. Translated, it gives CASSPMGQGNYGYTF.